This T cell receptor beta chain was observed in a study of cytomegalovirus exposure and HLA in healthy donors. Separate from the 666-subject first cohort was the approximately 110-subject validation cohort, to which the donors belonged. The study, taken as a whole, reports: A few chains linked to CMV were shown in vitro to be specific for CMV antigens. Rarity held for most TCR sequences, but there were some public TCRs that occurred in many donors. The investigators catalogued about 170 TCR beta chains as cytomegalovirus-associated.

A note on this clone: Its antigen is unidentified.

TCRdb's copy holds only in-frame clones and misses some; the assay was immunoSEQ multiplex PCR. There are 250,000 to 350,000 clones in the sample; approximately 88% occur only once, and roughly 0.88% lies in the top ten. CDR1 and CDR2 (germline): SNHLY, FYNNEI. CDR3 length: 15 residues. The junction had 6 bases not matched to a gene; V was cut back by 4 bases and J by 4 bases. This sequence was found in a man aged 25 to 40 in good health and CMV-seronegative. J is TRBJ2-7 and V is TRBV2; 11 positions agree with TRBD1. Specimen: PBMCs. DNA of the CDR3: TGTGCCAGCAGTGGAAGGACAGGGGGCCGATACGAGCAGTACTTC. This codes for CASSGRTGGRYEQYF.